The 14 T cell receptor beta chains given below trace back to one sample, sequenced in a study of OX40 agonist ivuxolimab in advanced cancers. Profiling relied on immunoSEQ multiplex PCR, and the TCRdb table lists in-frame clones only, not all of them. The data show roughly 67,000 clones, roughly 80% seen once. Specimen: CD4+ or CD8+ T cells sorted from blood, collected in a trial of the OX40 agonist ivuxolimab. The receptors were gathered from an adult with an advanced solid tumor such as melanoma, head and neck, liver or kidney cancer.

The V call is TRBV5-1, the J call TRBJ2-1; D perhaps matches TRBD1 (7 bases). Looked up from germline, CDR1 is SGHRS and CDR2 is YFSETQ. Trimming stripped 0 bases from V and 5 bases from J, with 12 bases between. The CDR3 consists of 15 residues. CDR3: CASSLVQGGHNEQFF. For the CDR3, the DNA is TGCGCCAGCAGCTTGGTTCAGGGGGGACACAATGAGCAGTTCTTC.

This clone came up once. V gene TRBV19 combines with J gene TRBJ2-7; D is ambiguous. V lost 3 bases and J lost 2, with 8 bases in between. CDR1 LNHDA and CDR2 SQIVND come from the germline V gene (reference sequence). CDR3 length equals 13 residues. In DNA form, the CDR3 reads TGTGCCAGTAGTATGACGGAGACCTACGAGCAGTACTTC. Translating it yields CASSMTETYEQYF.

The count of this clone is one. The chain joins TRBV28 to TRBJ2-7, with a possible D match to TRBD2 (6 bases). Germline V gene data show CDR1 as MDHEN and CDR2 as SYDVKM. CDR3 length: 12 residues. Trimming removed 4 bases at V and 5 bases at J, with 9 bases between. The CDR3 region is CASSWGRHEQYF. In nucleotides, the CDR3 is TGTGCCAGCAGTTGGGGGAGGCACGAGCAGTACTTC. The full variable domain, completed using reference TRBV28 and TRBJ2-7, is DVKVTQSSRYLVKRTGEKVFLECVQDMDHENMFWYRQDPGLGLRLIYFSYDVKMKEKGDIPEGYSVSREKKERFSLILESASTNQTSMYLCASSWGRHEQYFGPGTRLTVT.

This clone was recorded once. The chain carries TRBV5-4 and TRBJ2-3; unclear D gene. The CDR3 has 13 residues. The germline gives CDR1 SGHNT, CDR2 YYREEE (reference sequence). V was pared by 3 bases and J by 2 bases, with 7 bases between. CDR3 in amino acids: CASSSQNTDTQYF. The CDR3 DNA reads TGTGCCAGCAGCTCCCAGAACACAGATACGCAGTATTTT. The whole variable domain, filled in from reference TRBV5-4 and TRBJ2-3, reads ETGVTQSPTHLIKTRGQQVTLRCSSQSGHNTVSWYQQALGQGPQFIFQYYREEENGRGNFPPRFSGLQFPNYSSELNVNALELDDSALYLCASSSQNTDTQYFGPGTRLTVL.

This chain's CDR3 is CASSSDGTIRGNIQYF. The CDR3 region has the DNA TGTGCCAGCAGCTCTGACGGGACTATTCGGGGAAACATTCAGTACTTC. This chain connects TRBV5-6 to TRBJ2-4; TRBD2 matches 7 bases. This CDR3 has 16 residues. The V gene end was trimmed by 3 bases and the J gene end by 6 bases; junction bases not matched to a gene: 12. Germline-derived CDR1 and CDR2 are SGHDT and YYEEEE. Drawing the rest from reference TRBV5-6 and TRBJ2-4, the complete variable domain is DAGVTQSPTHLIKTRGQQVTLRCSPKSGHDTVSWYQQALGQGPQFIFQYYEEEERQRGNFPDRFSGHQFPNYSSELNVNALLLGDSALYLCASSSDGTIRGNIQYFGAGTRLSVL.

This clone was counted once. The chain combines TRBV5-4 with TRBJ2-5, with 9 positions matching TRBD2. The CDR3 has 15 residues. Germline-derived CDR1 and CDR2 are SGHNT and YYREEE (reference sequence). V trimming: 5 bases; J trimming: 4 bases; junction bases outside the gene matches: 9. CDR3 protein: CASSLSGGFGETQYF. Here the CDR3 DNA reads TGTGCCAGCAGTTTGAGCGGGGGGTTTGGAGAGACCCAGTACTTC.

V gene TRBV28 combines with J gene TRBJ2-1; D is perhaps TRBD1 (5 bases). V lost 5 bases and J lost 7, with 6 bases in between. The CDR3 sequence is 11 residues long. Germline-derived CDR1 and CDR2 are MDHEN and SYDVKM. DNA of the CDR3: TGTGCCAGCAGTAGGGGTAATGAGCAGTTCTTC. Encoded protein: CASSRGNEQFF.

The J gene is TRBJ2-5, the V gene TRBV9; D remains ambiguous. Germline CDR1 SGDLS, CDR2 YYNGEE. CDR3 length: 14 residues. The V end lost 0 bases, the J end lost 3 bases, and 9 bases lay between the germline ends. The DNA of the CDR3 is TGTGCCAGCAGCGTAGGAGTAGCAGAAGAGACCCAGTACTTC. It encodes CASSVGVAEETQYF.

V is TRBV19 and J is TRBJ2-5; TRBD2 is a possible D gene (6 bases). The CDR3 spans 15 residues. CDR1 is LNHDA, CDR2 SQIVND, per germline (reference sequence). Trimming removed 3 bases from V and 2 bases from J, with 13 bases in between. The CDR3 DNA reads as TGTGCCAGTAGTATCTCCCCCGGGGGTCAAGAGACCCAGTACTTC. Its translation: CASSISPGGQETQYF.

The rearrangement joins TRBV19 to TRBJ2-3; D is perhaps TRBD1 (6 bases). V lost 5 bases and J 1 base, leaving 16 bases between the germline ends. This CDR3 contains 16 residues. Germline values: CDR1 LNHDA, CDR2 SQIVND (reference sequence). CDR3 sequence reads: CASSAQQGTGTDTQYF. The CDR3 bases are TGTGCCAGTAGTGCTCAACAGGGTACCGGCACAGATACGCAGTATTTT.

This chain connects TRBV4-2 to TRBJ2-7, with unresolved D. The V gene's germline CDR1 is LGHNA and CDR2 YNFKEQ. The CDR3 runs to 14 residues. V was shortened by 0 bases and J by 0 bases, with 6 bases between the two germline ends. CDR3 loop: CASSQDQLSYEQYF. DNA of the CDR3: TGTGCCAGCAGCCAAGATCAGCTCTCCTACGAGCAGTACTTC.

The chain combines TRBV7-9 with TRBJ1-5, with TRBD1 matching over 7 bases. The CDR3 has 15 amino acids. Germline CDR1 is SEHNR and CDR2 is FQNEAQ (reference sequence). The trim removed 3 bases at V and 0 bases at J, leaving 2 bases unmatched. The CDR3 region is CASSLTGNSNQPQHF. DNA of the CDR3: TGTGCCAGCAGCTTGACAGGGAATAGCAATCAGCCCCAGCATTTT. Based on the CDR3 plus reference TRBV7-9 and TRBJ1-5, the full variable domain is DTGVSQNPRHKITKRGQNVTFRCDPISEHNRLYWYRQTLGQGPEFLTYFQNEAQLEKSRLLSDRFSAERPKGSFSTLEIQRTEQGDSAMYLCASSLTGNSNQPQHFGDGTRLSIL.

The chain has TRBV9 and TRBJ1-2; 7 bases align to TRBD1. This CDR3 contains 16 residues. Germline V CDR1 and CDR2: SGDLS, YYNGEE. Losses at the gene ends were 4 bases for V and 5 bases for J; bases not matched to a gene: 14. The CDR3 nucleotides read TGTGCCAGCAGCCCAGGGGGGCAGGCTCTGAAATATGGCTACACCTTC. Protein product: CASSPGGQALKYGYTF.

The chain recombines TRBV28 with TRBJ2-6, with D perhaps being TRBD1 or TRBD2 (5 bases each). The ends were cut back, 7 bases at V and 1 base at J, with 11 bases in the middle. CDR3 size: 15 residues. The germline gives CDR1 MDHEN, CDR2 SYDVKM. The CDR3 DNA follows: TGTGCCAGCACGGGGCCCGGGTCTGGGGCCAACGTCCTGACTTTC. Translation gives CASTGPGSGANVLTF.